This TCR beta chain was captured in a study of T cells of healthy individuals. The germline V gene has CDR1 SGDLS and CDR2 YYNGEE. V lost 0 bases, J lost 3 bases, and 9 bases stayed unmatched. The CDR3 is 18 residues long. TCRdb reprocessed the 5' RACE reads with MiXCR, giving one entry per CDR3 protein. The sample includes more than 85,000 distinct CDR3 sequences, 17% seen only once; the top ten take about 6%. In this sample, this clonotype turned up many times. The source of this sequence is a human donor in good health. The chain uses TRBV9 and TRBJ2-3; 11 positions agree with TRBD1. The chain's CDR3 is CASSVARTGGDRTDTQYF. The CDR3 region has the DNA TGTGCCAGCAGCGTAGCCCGGACAGGGGGCGATAGGACAGATACGCAGTATTTT.